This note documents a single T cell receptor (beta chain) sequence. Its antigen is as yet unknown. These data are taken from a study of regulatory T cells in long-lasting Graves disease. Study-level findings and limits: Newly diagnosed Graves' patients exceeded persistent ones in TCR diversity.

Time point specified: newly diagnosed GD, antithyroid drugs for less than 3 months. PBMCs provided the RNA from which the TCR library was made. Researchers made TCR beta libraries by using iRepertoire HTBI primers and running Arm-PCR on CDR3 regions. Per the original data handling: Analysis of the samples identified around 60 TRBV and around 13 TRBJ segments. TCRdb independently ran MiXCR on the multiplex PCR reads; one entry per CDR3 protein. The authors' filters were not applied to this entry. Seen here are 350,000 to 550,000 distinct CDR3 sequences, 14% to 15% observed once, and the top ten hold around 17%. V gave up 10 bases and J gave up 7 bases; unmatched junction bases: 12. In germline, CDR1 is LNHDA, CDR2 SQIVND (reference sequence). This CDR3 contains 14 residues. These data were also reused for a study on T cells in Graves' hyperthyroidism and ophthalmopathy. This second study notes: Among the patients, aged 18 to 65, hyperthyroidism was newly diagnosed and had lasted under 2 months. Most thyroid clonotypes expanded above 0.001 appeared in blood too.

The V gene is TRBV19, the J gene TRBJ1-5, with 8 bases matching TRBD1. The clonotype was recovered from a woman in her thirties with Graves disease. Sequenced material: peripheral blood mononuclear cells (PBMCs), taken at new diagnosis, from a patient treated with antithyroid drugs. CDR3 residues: CATGQEVFGQPQHF. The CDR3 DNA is TGTGCCACGGGACAGGAGGTCTTTGGACAGCCCCAGCATTTT. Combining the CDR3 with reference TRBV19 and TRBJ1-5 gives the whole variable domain DGGITQSPKYLFRKEGQNVTLSCEQNLNHDAMYWYRQDPGQGLRLIYYSQIVNDFQKGDIAEGYSVSREKKESFPLTVTSAQKNPTAFYLCATGQEVFGQPQHFGDGTRLSIL.